This T cell receptor (beta chain) was identified in a study of CD8 T cells in Susac syndrome. Whole-study findings and limits: That the number of individuals in its TCR sequencing and HLA analysis was relatively small was acknowledged by the study.

The authors negatively isolated CD8+ and CD4+ T cells and FACS-enriched TEMRA cells. The CDR3 runs 13 residues. Germline lookup yields CDR1 SGHTA and CDR2 FQGTGA. Trimming shortened V by 0 bases and J by 3 bases, and 6 bases separated the two germline ends. Random hexamers primed reverse transcription of about 0.5 to 1 ug RNA. With immunoSEQ multiplex PCR, TCR beta CDR3 was amplified across 54 Vbeta and 13 Jbeta. TCRdb called the immunoSEQ multiplex PCR reads again in MiXCR, with one record for every CDR3 protein. The profile shows around 300,000 distinct CDR3 sequences, around nine tenths of them singletons. In its sample, this clonotype was seen a few times. Its specificity is unknown.

The clonotype was recovered from a human donor with multiple sclerosis. Sequenced material: CD8+ T cells from PBMCs. V gene TRBV7-3 combines with J gene TRBJ2-7; no clear D gene. For the CDR3, the DNA is TGTGCCAGCAGCTTAACGTACGGCTACGAGCAGTACTTC. Residues: CASSLTYGYEQYF.